This T cell receptor beta chain is from a study of cytomegalovirus exposure and HLA in healthy donors. The study, taken as a whole, reports: TCR beta chain V- and J-gene trimming was linked, in a later analysis, to a missense variant in DCLRE1C. The analysis excluded some indistinguishable V segments, including TRBV6-2 and TRBV6-3.

This clone has a handful of counts. Its antigen is not identified. PCR involved 60 Vbeta and 13 Jbeta primers. Sequencing was performed with immunoSEQ multiplex PCR; in TCRdb, only in-frame clones are kept and a portion is missing. This table has 150,000 or so clones, approximately 75% appearing once. The V end lost 0 bases, the J end lost 4 bases, and 7 bases lay between the germline ends. The length of the CDR3 is 14 residues. Germline V gene lookup returns CDR1 SGHNT and CDR2 YYREEE (reference sequence). This chain uses TRBV5-4 with TRBJ1-4; D unresolved. The sample taken for sequencing was PBMCs. This clonotype was sampled from a man aged 18 to 29 in good health and CMV-seronegative. The CDR3 DNA reads as TGTGCCAGCAGCTTGGGAGGGTATAATGAAAAACTGTTTTTT. Translated: CASSLGGYNEKLFF.